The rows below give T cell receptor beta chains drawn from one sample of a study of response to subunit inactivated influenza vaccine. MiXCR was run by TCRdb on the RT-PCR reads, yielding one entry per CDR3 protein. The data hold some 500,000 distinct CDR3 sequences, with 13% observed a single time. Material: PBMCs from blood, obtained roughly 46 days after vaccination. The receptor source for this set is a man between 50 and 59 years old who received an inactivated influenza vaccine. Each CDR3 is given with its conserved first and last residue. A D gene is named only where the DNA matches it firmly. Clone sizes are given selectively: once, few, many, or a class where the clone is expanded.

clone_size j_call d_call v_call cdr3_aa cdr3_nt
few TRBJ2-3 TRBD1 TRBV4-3 CASSQRGRSDTQYF TGCGCCAGCAGCCAAAGGGGGCGCTCAGATACGCAGTATTTT
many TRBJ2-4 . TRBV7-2 CASSAHRALQYF TGTGCCAGCAGCGCCCACAGGGCCCTTCAGTACTTC
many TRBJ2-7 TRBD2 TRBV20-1 CSAPTGPRLAGGREQYF TGCAGTGCTCCGACAGGGCCTAGACTAGCGGGAGGGAGAGAGCAGTACTTC
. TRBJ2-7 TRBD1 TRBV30 CAWSEFQGAREQYF TGTGCCTGGAGTGAATTCCAGGGGGCCCGGGAGCAGTACTTC
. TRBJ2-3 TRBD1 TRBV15 CATTRGDRTDTQYF TGTGCCACCACCAGAGGGGACAGGACTGATACGCAGTATTTT
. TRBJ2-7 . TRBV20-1 CSARDQRRTHSYEQYF TGCAGTGCTAGAGATCAAAGGCGGACTCACTCCTACGAGCAGTACTTC
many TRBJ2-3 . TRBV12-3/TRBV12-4 CASSTGGTDTQYF TGTGCCAGCAGTACTGGGGGCACAGATACGCAGTATTTT
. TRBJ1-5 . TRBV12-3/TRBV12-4 CASSPSGDSNQPQHF TGTGCCAGCAGTCCCTCGGGGGATAGCAATCAGCCCCAGCATTTT
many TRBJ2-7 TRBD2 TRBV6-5 CASSGGWEQYF TGTGCCAGCAGCGGGGGGTGGGAGCAGTACTTC
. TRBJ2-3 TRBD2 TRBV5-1 CASSFSAGSTDTQYF TGCGCCAGCAGCTTTTCAGCGGGGAGCACAGATACGCAGTATTTT
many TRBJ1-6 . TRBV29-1 CSDGDGPTSYNSPLHF TGCAGCGACGGGGATGGACCCACCTCCTATAATTCACCCCTCCACTTT
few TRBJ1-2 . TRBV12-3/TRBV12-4 CASSSRTRRYGYTF TGTGCCAGCAGTTCAAGGACACGGCGCTATGGCTACACCTTC